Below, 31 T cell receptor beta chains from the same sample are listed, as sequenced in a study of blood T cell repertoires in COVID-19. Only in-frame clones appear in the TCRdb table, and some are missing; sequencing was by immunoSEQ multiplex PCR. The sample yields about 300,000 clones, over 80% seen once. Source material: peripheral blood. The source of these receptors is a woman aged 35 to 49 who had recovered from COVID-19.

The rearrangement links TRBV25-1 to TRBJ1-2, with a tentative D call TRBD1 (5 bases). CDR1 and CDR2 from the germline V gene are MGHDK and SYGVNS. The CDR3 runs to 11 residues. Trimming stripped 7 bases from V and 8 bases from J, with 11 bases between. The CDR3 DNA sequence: TGTGCCAGCATGTCAGGGAGGGGCTACACCTTC. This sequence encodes CASMSGRGYTF.

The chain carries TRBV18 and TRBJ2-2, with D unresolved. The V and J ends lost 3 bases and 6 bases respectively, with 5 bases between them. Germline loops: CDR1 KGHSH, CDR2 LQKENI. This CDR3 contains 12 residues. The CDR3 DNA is TGTGCCAGCTCACCTCGTTCCGGGGAGCTGTTTTTT. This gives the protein CASSPRSGELFF. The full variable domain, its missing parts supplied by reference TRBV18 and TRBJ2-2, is NAGVMQNPRHLVRRRGQEARLRCSPMKGHSHVYWYRQLPEEGLKFMVYLQKENIIDESGMPKERFSAEFPKEGPSILRIQQVVRGDSAAYFCASSPRSGELFFGEGSRLTVL.

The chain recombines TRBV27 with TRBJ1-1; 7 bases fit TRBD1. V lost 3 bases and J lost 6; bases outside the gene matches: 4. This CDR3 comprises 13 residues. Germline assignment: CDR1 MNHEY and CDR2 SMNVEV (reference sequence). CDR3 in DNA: TGTGCCAGCAGTTTTACAGGGGAGGCTGAAGCTTTCTTT. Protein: CASSFTGEAEAFF.

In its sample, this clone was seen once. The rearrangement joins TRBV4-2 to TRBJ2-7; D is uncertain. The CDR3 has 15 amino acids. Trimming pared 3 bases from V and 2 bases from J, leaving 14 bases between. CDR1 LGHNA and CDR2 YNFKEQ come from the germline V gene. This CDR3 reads CASSQMLAGPYEQYF. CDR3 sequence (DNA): TGTGCCAGCAGCCAGATGTTGGCAGGCCCCTACGAGCAGTACTTC.

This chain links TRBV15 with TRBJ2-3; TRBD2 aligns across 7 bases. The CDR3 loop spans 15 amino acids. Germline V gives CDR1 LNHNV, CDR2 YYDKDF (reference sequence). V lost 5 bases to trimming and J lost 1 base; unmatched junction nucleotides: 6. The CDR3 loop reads CATSGGLVRTDTQYF. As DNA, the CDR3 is TGTGCCACCAGCGGTGGACTAGTCCGCACAGATACGCAGTATTTT.

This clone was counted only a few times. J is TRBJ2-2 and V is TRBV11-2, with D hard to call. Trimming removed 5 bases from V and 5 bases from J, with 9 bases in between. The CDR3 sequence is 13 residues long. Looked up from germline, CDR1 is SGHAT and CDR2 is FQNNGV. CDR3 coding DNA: TGTGCCAGCAGCCCATCAGTGACCGGGGAGCTGTTTTTT. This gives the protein CASSPSVTGELFF.

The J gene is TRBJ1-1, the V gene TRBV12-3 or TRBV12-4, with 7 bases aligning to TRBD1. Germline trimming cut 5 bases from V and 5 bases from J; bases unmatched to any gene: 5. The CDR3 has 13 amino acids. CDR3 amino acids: CASSPGTATEAFF. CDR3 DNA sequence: TGTGCCAGCAGTCCAGGGACAGCTACTGAAGCTTTCTTT.

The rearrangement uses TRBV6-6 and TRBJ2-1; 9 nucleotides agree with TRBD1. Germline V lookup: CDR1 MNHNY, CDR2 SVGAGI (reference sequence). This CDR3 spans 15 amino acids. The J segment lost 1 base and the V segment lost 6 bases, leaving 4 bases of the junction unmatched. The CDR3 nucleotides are TGTGCCAGCAGCCGACAGGGGGTTTCCTACAATGAGCAGTTCTTC. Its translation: CASSRQGVSYNEQFF.

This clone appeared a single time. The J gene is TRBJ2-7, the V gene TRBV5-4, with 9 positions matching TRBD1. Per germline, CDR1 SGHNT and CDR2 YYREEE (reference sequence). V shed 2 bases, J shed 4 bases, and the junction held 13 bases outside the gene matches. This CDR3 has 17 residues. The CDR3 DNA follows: TGTGCCAGCAGCTTTGGCCCGGGACAGGGACCTGGATACGAGCAGTACTTC. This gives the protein CASSFGPGQGPGYEQYF.

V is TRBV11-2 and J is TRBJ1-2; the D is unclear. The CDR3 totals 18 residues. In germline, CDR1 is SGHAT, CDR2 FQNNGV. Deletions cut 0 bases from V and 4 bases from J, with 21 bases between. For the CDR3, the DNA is TGTGCCAGCAGCTTAGATATGACCGTATCCCCCTTAGCCTATGGCTACACCTTC. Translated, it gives CASSLDMTVSPLAYGYTF.

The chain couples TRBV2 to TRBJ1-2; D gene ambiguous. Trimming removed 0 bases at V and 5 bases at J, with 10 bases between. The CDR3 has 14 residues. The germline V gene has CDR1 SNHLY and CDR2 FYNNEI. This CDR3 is CASSEATAGYGYTF. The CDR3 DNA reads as TGTGCCAGCAGTGAAGCCACTGCCGGTTATGGCTACACCTTC.

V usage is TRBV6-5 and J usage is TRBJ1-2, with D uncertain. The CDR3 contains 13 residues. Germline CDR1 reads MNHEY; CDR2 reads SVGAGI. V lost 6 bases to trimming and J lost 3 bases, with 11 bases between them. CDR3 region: CASSHHNDYGYTF. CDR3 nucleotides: TGTGCCAGCAGCCACCACAATGACTATGGCTACACCTTC.

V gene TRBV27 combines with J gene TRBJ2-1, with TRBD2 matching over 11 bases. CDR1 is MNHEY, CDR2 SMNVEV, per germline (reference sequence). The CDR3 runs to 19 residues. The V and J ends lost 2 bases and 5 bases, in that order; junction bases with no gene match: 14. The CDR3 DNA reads TGTGCCAGCAGTTTAGTCCTAGCGGGGGGAGCCACTCCTAACAATGAGCAGTTCTTC. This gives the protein CASSLVLAGGATPNNEQFF.

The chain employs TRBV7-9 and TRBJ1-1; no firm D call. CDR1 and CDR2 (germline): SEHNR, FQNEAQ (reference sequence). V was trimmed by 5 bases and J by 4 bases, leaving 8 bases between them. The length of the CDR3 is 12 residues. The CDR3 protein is CASSHRTTEAFF. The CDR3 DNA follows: TGTGCCAGCAGCCACAGAACCACTGAAGCTTTCTTT. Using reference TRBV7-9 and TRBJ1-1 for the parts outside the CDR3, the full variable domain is DTGVSQNPRHKITKRGQNVTFRCDPISEHNRLYWYRQTLGQGPEFLTYFQNEAQLEKSRLLSDRFSAERPKGSFSTLEIQRTEQGDSAMYLCASSHRTTEAFFGQGTRLTVV.

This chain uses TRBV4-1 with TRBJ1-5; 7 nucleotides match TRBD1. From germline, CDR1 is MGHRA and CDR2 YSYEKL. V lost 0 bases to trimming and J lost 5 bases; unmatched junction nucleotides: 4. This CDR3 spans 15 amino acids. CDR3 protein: CASSQEGQEDQPQHF. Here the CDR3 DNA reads TGCGCCAGCAGCCAAGAAGGACAGGAGGATCAGCCCCAGCATTTT.

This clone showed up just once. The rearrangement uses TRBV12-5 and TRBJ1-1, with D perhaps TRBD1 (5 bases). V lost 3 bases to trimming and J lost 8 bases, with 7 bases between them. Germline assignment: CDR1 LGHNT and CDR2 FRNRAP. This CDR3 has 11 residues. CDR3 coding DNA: TGTGCTAGTGGTTTTAACAGGGAAGCTTTCTTT. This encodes CASGFNREAFF.

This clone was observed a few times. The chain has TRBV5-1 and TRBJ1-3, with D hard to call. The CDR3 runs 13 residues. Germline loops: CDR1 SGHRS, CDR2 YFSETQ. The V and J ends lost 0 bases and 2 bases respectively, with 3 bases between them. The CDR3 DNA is TGCGCCAGCAGCTTGGAGCCTGGAAACACCATATATTTT. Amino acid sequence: CASSLEPGNTIYF.

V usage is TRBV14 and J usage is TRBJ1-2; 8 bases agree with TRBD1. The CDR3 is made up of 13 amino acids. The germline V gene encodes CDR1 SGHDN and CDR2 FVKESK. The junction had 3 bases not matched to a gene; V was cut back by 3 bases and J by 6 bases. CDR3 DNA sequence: TGTGCCAGCAGCCAGACAGGGGCAAATGGCTACACCTTC. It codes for CASSQTGANGYTF.

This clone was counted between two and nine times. The CDR3: CAGTGDRGEKLFF. The CDR3 bases are TGTGCCGGTACTGGAGACCGCGGTGAAAAACTGTTTTTT. This chain joins TRBV12-3 or TRBV12-4 and TRBJ1-4; D not certain. This CDR3 contains 13 residues. Trimming removed 11 bases from V and 7 bases from J, with 17 bases in between.

CDR3 in DNA: TGTGCCAGCAGTTTGGTTGTGGGACAAACTGAAGCTTTCTTT. Translated, it gives CASSLVVGQTEAFF. This chain connects TRBV27 to TRBJ1-1, with D maybe TRBD1 (6 bases). The CDR3 consists of 14 residues. The germline CDR1 and CDR2 sequences are MNHEY and SMNVEV (reference sequence). V shed 3 bases and J shed 5 bases, with 13 bases lying between them.

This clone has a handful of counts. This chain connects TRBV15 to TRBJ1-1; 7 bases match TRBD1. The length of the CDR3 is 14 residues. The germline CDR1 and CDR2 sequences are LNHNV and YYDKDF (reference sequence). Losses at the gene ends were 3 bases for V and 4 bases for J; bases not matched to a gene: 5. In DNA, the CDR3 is TGTGCCACCAGCAGCCCAACAGGGGCCACTGAAGCTTTCTTT. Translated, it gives CATSSPTGATEAFF.

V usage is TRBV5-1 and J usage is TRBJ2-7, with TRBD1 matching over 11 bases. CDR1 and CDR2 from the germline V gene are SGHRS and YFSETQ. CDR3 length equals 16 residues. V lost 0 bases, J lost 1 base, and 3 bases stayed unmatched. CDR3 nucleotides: TGCGCCAGCAGCTTGGTGGGACAGGGGGGATCCTACGAGCAGTACTTC. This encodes CASSLVGQGGSYEQYF.

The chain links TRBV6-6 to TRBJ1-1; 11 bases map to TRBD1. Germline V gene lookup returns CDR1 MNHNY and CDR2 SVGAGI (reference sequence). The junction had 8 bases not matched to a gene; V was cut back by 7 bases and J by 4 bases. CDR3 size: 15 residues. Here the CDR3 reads CASITADRGLTEAFF. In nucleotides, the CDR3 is TGTGCCAGCATTACGGCGGACAGGGGGCTCACTGAAGCTTTCTTT.

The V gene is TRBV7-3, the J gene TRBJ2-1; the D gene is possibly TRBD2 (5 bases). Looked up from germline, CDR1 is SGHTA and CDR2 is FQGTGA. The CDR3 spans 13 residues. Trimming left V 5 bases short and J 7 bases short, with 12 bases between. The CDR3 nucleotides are TGTGCCAGCAGCCCTGCCGGGATGAATGAGCAGTTCTTC. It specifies CASSPAGMNEQFF. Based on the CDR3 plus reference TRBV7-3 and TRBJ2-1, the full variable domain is GAGVSQTPSNKVTEKGKYVELRCDPISGHTALYWYRQSLGQGPEFLIYFQGTGAADDSGLPNDRFFAVRPEGSVSTLKIQRTERGDSAVYLCASSPAGMNEQFFGPGTRLTVL.

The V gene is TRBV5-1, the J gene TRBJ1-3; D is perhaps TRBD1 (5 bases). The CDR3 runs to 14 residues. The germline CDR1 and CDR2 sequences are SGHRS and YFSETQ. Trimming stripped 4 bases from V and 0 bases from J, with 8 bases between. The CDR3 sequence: CASSIQGSGNTIYF. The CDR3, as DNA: TGCGCCAGCAGCATCCAGGGCTCTGGAAACACCATATATTTT.

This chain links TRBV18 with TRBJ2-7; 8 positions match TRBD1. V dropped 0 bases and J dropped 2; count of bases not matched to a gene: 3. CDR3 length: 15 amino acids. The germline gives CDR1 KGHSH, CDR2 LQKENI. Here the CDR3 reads CASSPPTGAPYEQYF. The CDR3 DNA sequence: TGTGCCAGCTCACCACCGACAGGGGCCCCCTACGAGCAGTACTTC.

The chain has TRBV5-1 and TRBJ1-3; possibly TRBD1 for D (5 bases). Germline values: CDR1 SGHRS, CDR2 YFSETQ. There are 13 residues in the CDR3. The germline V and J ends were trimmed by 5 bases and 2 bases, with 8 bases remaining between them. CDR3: CASRQVTGNTIYF. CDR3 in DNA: TGCGCCAGCAGACAGGTTACTGGAAACACCATATATTTT.

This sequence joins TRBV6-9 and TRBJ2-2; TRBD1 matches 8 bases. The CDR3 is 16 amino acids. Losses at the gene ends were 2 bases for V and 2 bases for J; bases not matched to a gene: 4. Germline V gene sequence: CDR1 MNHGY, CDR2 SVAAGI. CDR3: CASSYVQGANTGELFF. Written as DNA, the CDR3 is TGTGCCAGCAGTTATGTCCAGGGGGCTAACACCGGGGAGCTGTTTTTT.

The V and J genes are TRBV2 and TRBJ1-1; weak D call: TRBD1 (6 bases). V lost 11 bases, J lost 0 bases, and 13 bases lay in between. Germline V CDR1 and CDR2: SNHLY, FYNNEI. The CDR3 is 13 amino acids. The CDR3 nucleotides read TGTGCCTCGGACAGCTACATGAACACTGAAGCTTTCTTT. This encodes CASDSYMNTEAFF.

The CDR3 DNA sequence: TGTGCCAGCAGCTTACAGGGGATGAACACTGAAGCTTTCTTT. Translating it yields CASSLQGMNTEAFF. This chain connects TRBV5-4 to TRBJ1-1; 7 bases fit TRBD1. CDR3 size: 14 residues. V was pared by 2 bases and J by 0 bases, with 1 base of the junction left unmatched. Germline CDR1 and CDR2: SGHNT and YYREEE (reference sequence).

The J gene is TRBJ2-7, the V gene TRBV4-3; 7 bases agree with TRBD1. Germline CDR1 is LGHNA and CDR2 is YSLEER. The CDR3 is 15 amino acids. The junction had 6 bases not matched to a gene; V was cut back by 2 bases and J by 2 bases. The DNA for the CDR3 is TGCGCCAGCAGCCAACAGACAGGGCTTACCTACGAGCAGTACTTC. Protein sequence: CASSQQTGLTYEQYF.